This T cell receptor (beta chain) was profiled in a study of T cells after yellow fever vaccination (dated by TCRdb to about 2019). With respect to the entire study: The SMART-Seq v4 Ultra Low Input RNA kit was used to prepare libraries from fractions with low cell numbers. Two healthy male donors, one aged 18 to 29 and one aged 30 to 40 years, made up the cohort. To follow T-cell clones before and after primary and booster YFV17D yellow fever vaccination, bulk TCR alpha and beta repertoires were sequenced over time. Bulk PBMC replicates and cell subsets were isolated from blood drawn at multiple timepoints before and after both primary and secondary immunization.

This sample's treatment or condition label indicates: live attenuated yellow fever vaccine strain. At each blood-draw timepoint, two biological replicates of bulk PBMCs were collected. PBMCs were isolated from peripheral blood using a standard Ficoll-Paque protocol. TriZol was used to extract RNA from bulk PBMCs, from CD4 and CD8 fractions, and from dextramer-positive and dextramer-negative fractions. The CDR3 has 14 amino acids, counting the end cysteine and phenylalanine. CDR3 DNA is the only sequence kept; it has 42 bases, read in frame from the first base. Compared with germline, V lacks 6 bases and J lacks 6 bases; bases without a gene match: 7. About this clonotype itself: It lacks a known antigen. No base quality values were provided; no much bigger clone lies one nucleotide off.

TCR cDNA was made using 5'RACE template switching, a step that added a universal primer site and unique molecular identifiers. cDNA synthesis was primed from both the TCR alpha and TCR beta constant segments. Two PCR steps were used to amplify libraries, with sample barcodes and sequencing adapters being added in the second step. Sequencing of libraries was performed on Illumina HiSeq 2500 (2x100 bp) or NovaSeq (2x150 bp). Processing in the source paper ran as follows. Demultiplexing of reads and collapsing into UMI consensus sequences were performed with MIGEC, and V(D)J alignment was carried out with MiXCR. Clonotypes responding to the vaccine were identified with edgeR on replicate PBMC samples, with the criteria of FDR below 0.01 and a log2 fold change above 5 up to day 15. Bulk clonotypes were assigned CD4 or CD8 identity according to which sequenced CD4 or CD8 repertoire held them at higher abundance. Using fastp at Q25 and MiXCR, TCRdb reprocessed the public reads and kept productive beta chains. Duplicate CDR3 protein sequences are folded into a single record with the most common DNA and genes. The V and J calls shown here were made by TCRdb, not taken from the authors' results. The sample has approximately 510,000 distinct CDR3 sequences on record, around a fifth of them singletons. The ten biggest clones cover around 17% of the sample.

Paper-wide results and their limitations: The study included only two donors, which limits how far the findings can be generalized. FACS-sorted repertoires could contain abundant contaminating clonotypes from the bulk population, so computational filtering was required. A small share of clonotypes was detected in both CD4 and CD8 compartments, with the overlap likely arising from convergent recombination. The secondary T-cell response was found to be weaker but faster than the primary response, with a peak reached on day 5 rather than on day 15. Most clones expanded after primary vaccination were re-detected after the booster (approximately 96% of CD4 and around nine tenths of CD8), suggesting broad memory maintenance.

The material was PBMCs, obtained 21 days after the first yellow fever vaccination. Recombination linked TRBV23-1 to TRBJ1-5; 8 bases in between match TRBD1. TRBV23-1 qualifies as an ORF whose function is uncertain. This clonotype originated in a young man who received the YFV17D yellow fever vaccine. The CDR3 reads as follows: CASSRGRMAQPQHF. The DNA sequence is TGCGCCAGCAGCAGGGGGCGGATGGCTCAGCCCCAGCATTTT.